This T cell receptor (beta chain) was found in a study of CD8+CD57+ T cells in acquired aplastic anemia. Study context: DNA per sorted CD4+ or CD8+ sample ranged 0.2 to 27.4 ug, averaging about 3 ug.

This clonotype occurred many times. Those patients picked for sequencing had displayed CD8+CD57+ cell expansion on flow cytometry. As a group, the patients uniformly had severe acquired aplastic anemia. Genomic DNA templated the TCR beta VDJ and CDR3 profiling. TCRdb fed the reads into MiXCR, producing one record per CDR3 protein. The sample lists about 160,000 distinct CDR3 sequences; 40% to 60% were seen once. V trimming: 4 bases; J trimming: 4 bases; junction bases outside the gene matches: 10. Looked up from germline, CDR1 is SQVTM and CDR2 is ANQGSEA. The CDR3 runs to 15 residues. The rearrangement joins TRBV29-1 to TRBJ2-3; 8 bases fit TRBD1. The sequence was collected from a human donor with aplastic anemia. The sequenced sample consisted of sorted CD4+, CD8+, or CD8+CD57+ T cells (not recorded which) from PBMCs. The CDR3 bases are TGCAGCGTTGGAGACAGGGGAACCCCCTCAGATACGCAGTATTTT. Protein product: CSVGDRGTPSDTQYF.